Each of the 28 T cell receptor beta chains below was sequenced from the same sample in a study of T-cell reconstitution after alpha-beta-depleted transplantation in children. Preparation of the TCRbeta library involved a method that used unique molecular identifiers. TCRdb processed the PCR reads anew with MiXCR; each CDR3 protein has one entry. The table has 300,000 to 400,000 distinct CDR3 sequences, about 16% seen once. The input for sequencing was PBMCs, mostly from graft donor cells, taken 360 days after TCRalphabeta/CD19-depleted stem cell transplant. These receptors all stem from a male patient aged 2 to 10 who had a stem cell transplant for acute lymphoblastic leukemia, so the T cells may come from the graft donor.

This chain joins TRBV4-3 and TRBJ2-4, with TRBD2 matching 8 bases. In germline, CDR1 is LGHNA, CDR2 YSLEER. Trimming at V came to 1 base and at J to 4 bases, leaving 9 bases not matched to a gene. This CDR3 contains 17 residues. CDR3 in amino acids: CASSQGIRGGSKNIQYF. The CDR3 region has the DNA TGCGCCAGCAGCCAAGGAATCCGGGGGGGCTCGAAAAACATTCAGTACTTC.

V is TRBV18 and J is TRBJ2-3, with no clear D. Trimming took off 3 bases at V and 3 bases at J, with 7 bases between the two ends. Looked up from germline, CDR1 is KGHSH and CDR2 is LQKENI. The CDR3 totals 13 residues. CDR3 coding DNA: TGTGCCAGCTCACCCCGAGTTACAGATACGCAGTATTTT. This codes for CASSPRVTDTQYF.

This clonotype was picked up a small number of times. The CDR3: CASSLSVTSTDTQYF. DNA of the CDR3: TGTGCCAGCAGCTTATCCGTTACTAGCACAGATACGCAGTATTTT. V is TRBV7-2 and J is TRBJ2-3; D remains ambiguous. Per the germline V gene, CDR1 is SGHTA and CDR2 is FQGNSA. CDR3 size: 15 residues. Trimming took 2 bases from V and 0 from J, leaving 9 bases between them.

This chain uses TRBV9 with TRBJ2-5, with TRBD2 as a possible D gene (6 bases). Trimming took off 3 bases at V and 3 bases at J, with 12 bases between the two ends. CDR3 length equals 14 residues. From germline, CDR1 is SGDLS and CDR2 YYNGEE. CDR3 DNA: TGTGCCAGCAGCGGGAGAGGAGGGGAAGAGACCCAGTACTTC. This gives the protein CASSGRGGEETQYF. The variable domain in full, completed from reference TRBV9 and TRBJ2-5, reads DSGVTQTPKHLITATGQRVTLRCSPRSGDLSVYWYQQSLDQGLQFLIQYYNGEERAKGNILERFSAQQFPDLHSELNLSSLELGDSALYFCASSGRGGEETQYFGPGTRLLVL.

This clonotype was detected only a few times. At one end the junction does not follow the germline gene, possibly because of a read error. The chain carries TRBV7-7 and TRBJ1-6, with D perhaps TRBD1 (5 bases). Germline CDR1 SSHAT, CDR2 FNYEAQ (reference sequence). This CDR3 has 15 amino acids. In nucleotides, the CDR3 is TGTGCTAGCAGCTTCGAGACAGCGGATAATTCACCCCTCCACTTT. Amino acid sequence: CASSFETADNSPLHF. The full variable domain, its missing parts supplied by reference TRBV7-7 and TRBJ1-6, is GAGVSQSPRYKVTKRGQDVTLRCDPISSHATLYWYQQALGQGPEFLTYFNYEAQPDKSGLPSDRFSAERPEGSISTLTIQRTEQRDSAMYRCASSFETADNSPLHFGNGTRLTVT.

The CDR3 spells CASSPGGGGSYNEQFF. Written as DNA, the CDR3 is TGTGCCAGCAGTCCCGGCGGGGGGGGTTCCTACAATGAGCAGTTCTTC. The chain joins TRBV6-2 or TRBV6-3 to TRBJ2-1; 9 bases fit TRBD2. This CDR3 contains 16 residues. J gave up 1 base and V 5 bases, and 6 bases lay outside the gene matches. CDR1 and CDR2 (germline): MNHEY, SVGEGT.

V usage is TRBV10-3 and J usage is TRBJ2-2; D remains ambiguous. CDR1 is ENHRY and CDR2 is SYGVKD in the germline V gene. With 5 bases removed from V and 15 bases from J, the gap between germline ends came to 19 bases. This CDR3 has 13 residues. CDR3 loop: CAISTLTENGLFF. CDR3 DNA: TGTGCCATCAGTACGCTCACGGAAAACGGGTTGTTTTTT.

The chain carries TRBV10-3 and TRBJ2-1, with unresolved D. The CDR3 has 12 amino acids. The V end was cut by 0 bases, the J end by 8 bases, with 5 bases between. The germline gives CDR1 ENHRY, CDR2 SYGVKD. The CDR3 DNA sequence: TGTGCCATCAGTGAGTCTAGAGATGAGCAGTTCTTC. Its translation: CAISESRDEQFF.

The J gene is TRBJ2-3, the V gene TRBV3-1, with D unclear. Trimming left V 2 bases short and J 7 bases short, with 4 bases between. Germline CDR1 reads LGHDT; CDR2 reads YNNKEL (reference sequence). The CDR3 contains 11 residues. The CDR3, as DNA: TGTGCCAGCAGCCAAAGCCATACGCAGTATTTT. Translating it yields CASSQSHTQYF.

The chain's CDR3 is CSASGPGTYEQYF. In nucleotides, the CDR3 is TGCAGTGCTTCAGGGCCCGGGACCTACGAGCAGTACTTC. The chain combines TRBV20-1 with TRBJ2-7; D is perhaps TRBD1 or TRBD2 (5 bases each). Trimming removed 5 bases from V and 2 bases from J, with 13 bases in between. The CDR3 has 13 amino acids. In germline, CDR1 is DFQATT, CDR2 SNEGSKA (reference sequence).

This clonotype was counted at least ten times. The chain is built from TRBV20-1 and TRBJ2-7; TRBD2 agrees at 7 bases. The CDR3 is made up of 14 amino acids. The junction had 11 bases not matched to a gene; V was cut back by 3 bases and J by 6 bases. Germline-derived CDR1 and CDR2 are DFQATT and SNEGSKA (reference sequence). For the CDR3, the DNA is TGCAGTGCTAGGGGAGCGGGACCCAGCGGCGAGCAGTACTTC. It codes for CSARGAGPSGEQYF.

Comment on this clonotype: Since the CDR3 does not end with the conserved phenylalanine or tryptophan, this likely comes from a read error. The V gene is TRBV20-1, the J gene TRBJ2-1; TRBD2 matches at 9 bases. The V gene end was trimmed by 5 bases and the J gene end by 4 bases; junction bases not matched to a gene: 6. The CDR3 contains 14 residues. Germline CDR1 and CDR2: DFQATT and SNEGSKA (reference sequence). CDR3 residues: CSAGRAGGYNEQFL. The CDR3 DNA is TGCAGTGCTGGGAGAGCGGGAGGATACAATGAGCAGTTCCTC.

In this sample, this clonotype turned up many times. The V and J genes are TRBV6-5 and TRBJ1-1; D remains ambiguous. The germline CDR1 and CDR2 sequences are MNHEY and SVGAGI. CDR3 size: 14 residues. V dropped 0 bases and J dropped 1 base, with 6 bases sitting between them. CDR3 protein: CASSYSRPNTEAFF. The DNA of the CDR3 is TGTGCCAGCAGTTACTCTCGGCCGAACACTGAAGCTTTCTTT.

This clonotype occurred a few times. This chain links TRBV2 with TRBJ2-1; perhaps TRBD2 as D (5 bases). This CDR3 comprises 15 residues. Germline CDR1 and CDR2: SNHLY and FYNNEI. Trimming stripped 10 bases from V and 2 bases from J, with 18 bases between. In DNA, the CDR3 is TGTGCCACCAGCGGCCGGGTCCTACCCTACAATGAGCAGTTCTTC. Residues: CATSGRVLPYNEQFF.

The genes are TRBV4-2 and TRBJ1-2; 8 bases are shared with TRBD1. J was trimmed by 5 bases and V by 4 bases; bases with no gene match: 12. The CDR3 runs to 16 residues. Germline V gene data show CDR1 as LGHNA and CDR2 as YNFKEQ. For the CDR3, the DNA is TGTGCCAGCAGCCTATCAACCGGGACAGGCCCGTATGGCTACACCTTC. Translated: CASSLSTGTGPYGYTF.

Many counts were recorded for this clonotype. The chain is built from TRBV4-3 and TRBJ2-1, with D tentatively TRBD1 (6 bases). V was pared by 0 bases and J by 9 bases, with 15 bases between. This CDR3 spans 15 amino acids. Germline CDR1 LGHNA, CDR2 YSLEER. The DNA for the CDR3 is TGCGCCAGCAGCCAAGATAGCTCCCTAGGGGGTGAGCAGTTCTTC. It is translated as CASSQDSSLGGEQFF.

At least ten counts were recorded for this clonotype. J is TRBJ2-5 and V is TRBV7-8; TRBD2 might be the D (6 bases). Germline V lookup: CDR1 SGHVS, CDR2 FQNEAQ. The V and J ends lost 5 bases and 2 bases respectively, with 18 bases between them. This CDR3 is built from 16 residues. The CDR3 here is CASSPLWGGGQETQYF. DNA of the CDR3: TGTGCCAGCAGCCCCCTCTGGGGAGGCGGACAAGAGACCCAGTACTTC.

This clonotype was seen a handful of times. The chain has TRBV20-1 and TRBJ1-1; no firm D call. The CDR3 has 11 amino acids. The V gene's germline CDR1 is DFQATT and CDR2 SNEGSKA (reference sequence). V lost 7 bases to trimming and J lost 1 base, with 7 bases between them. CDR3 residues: CSVQRNTEAFF. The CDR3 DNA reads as TGCAGTGTGCAGAGGAACACTGAAGCTTTCTTT.

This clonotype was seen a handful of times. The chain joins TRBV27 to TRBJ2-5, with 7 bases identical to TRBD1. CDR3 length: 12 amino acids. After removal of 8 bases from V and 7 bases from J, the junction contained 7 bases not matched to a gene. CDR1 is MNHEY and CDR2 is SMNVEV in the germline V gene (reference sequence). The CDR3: CASRQGEGTQYF. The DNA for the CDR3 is TGTGCCAGCCGACAGGGAGAGGGGACCCAGTACTTC.

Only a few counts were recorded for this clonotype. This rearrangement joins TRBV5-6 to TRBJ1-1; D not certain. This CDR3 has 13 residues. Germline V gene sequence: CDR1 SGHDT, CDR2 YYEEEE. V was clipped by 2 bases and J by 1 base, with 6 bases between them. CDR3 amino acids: CASSFWENTEAFF. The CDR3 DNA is TGTGCCAGCAGCTTCTGGGAGAACACTGAAGCTTTCTTT. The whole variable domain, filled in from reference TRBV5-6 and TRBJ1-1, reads DAGVTQSPTHLIKTRGQQVTLRCSPKSGHDTVSWYQQALGQGPQFIFQYYEEEERQRGNFPDRFSGHQFPNYSSELNVNALLLGDSALYLCASSFWENTEAFFGQGTRLTVV.

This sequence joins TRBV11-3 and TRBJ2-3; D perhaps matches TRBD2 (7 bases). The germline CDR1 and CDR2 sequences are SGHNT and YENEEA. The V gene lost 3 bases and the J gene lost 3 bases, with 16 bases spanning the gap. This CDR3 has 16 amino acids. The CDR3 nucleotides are TGTGCCAGCAGCTTTTCGGTCCGGGGGGCAACAGATACGCAGTATTTT. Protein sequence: CASSFSVRGATDTQYF.

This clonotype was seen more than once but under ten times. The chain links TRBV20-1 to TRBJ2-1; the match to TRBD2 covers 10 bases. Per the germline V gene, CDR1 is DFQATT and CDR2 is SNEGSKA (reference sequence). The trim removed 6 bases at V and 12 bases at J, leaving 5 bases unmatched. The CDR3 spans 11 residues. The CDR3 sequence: CSALRLAGQFF. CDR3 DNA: TGCAGTGCACTCCGACTAGCGGGGCAGTTCTTC.

The CDR3 DNA sequence: TGCAGCGTTGAAGAGGAGGGAGGGGAAGAGACCCAGTACTTC. Translation: CSVEEEGGEETQYF. This chain joins TRBV29-1 and TRBJ2-5; 7 bases are a match to TRBD2. Germline V gene lookup returns CDR1 SQVTM and CDR2 ANQGSEA. The CDR3 has 14 residues. V was clipped by 0 bases and J by 3 bases; unmatched bases: 4.

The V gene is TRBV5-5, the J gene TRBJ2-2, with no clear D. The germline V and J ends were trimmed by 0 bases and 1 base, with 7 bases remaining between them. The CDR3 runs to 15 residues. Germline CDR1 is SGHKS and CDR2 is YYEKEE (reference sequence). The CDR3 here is CASSLGTLNTGELFF. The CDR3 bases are TGTGCCAGCAGCTTGGGGACCTTGAACACCGGGGAGCTGTTTTTT. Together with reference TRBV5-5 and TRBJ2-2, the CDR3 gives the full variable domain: DAGVTQSPTHLIKTRGQQVTLRCSPISGHKSVSWYQQVLGQGPQFIFQYYEKEERGRGNFPDRFSARQFPNYSSELNVNALLLGDSALYLCASSLGTLNTGELFFGEGSRLTVL.

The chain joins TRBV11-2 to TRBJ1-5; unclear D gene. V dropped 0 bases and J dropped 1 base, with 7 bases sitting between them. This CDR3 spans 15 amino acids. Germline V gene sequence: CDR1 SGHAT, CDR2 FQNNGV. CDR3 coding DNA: TGTGCCAGCAGCTTAGAGGGAATGAGCAATCAGCCCCAGCATTTT. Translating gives CASSLEGMSNQPQHF.

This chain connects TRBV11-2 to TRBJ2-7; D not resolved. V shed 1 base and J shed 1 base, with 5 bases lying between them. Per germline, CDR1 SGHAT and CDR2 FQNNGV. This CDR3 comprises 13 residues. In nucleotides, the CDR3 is TGTGCCAGCAGCTTAGTAGTATCCTACGAGCAGTACTTC. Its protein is CASSLVVSYEQYF. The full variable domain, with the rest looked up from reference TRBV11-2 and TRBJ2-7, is EAGVAQSPRYKIIEKRQSVAFWCNPISGHATLYWYQQILGQGPKLLIQFQNNGVVDDSQLPKDRFSAERLKGVDSTLKIQPAKLEDSAVYLCASSLVVSYEQYFGPGTRLTVT.

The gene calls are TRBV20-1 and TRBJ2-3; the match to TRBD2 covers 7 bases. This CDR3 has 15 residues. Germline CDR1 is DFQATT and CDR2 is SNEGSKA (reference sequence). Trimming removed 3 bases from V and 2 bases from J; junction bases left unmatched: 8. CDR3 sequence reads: CSARGGRGFTDTQYF. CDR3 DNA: TGCAGTGCTAGGGGCGGGAGAGGTTTCACAGATACGCAGTATTTT.

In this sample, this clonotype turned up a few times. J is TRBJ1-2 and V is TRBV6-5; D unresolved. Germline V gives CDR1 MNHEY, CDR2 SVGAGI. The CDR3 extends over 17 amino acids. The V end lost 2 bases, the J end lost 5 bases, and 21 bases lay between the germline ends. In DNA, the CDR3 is TGTGCCAGCAGTTACAGCCCCCAACAAGGTCAAGGGTATGGCTACACCTTC. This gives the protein CASSYSPQQGQGYGYTF.